The entry that follows covers one T cell receptor (beta chain) sequence. These data are taken from a study of blood T cell repertoires in COVID-19. Study at large: Collection of acute and convalescent COVID-19 samples took place in the United States, Italy and Spain. PBMCs, B-cell-depleted T cells, or T cells were the source of the cDNA or gDNA that made up the material.

Libraries were prepared by immunoSEQ multiplex PCR; TCRdb keeps only in-frame clonotypes and omits some of them. The sample includes 140,000 or so clones, around 80% seen only once; the top ten take approximately 2%. Germline lookup yields CDR1 MNHEY and CDR2 SMNVEV (reference sequence). The V gene end was trimmed by 3 bases and the J gene end by 15 bases; junction bases not matched to a gene: 7. The CDR3 has 13 amino acids. This chain uses TRBV27 with TRBJ1-6, with 8 positions matching TRBD1. The specimen was peripheral blood. This clonotype was sampled from a woman aged 60-75 years with acute or convalescent COVID-19. The CDR3 here is CASSFTGGRLLHF. The CDR3 bases are TGTGCCAGCAGTTTCACAGGGGGTAGGCTCCTCCACTTT.